This TCR beta chain was identified in a study of T cell responses to AZD1222 COVID-19 vaccine. Whole-study results and caveats: The repertoires were collected only after the peak T cell response. Nearly half of spike-specific TCRs reportedly go after variant regions that carry no mutations.

Method: immunoSEQ multiplex PCR; TCRdb's copy keeps in-frame clones and lacks some. The top ten clones hold roughly 3.1% of a sample with 110,000 to 150,000 clones, about 92% of them seen once. The germline gives CDR1 MNHEY, CDR2 SVGAGI. CDR3 length: 13 amino acids. Trimming took 6 bases from V and 4 from J, leaving 12 bases between them. A remark on this clone: Its antigen remains unknown.

The chain has TRBV6-5 and TRBJ2-5, with D maybe TRBD1 (6 bases). The receptor was derived from an adult in good health. The sample here was peripheral blood, taken on day 0 of AZD1222 vaccination. CDR3 sequence reads: CASRPSGVETQYF. CDR3 sequence (DNA): TGTGCCAGCAGACCCTCAGGGGTAGAGACCCAGTACTTC.